These T cell receptor beta chains were read from a single sample in a study of blood T cell dynamics during melanoma immunotherapy. The repertoire was sequenced with immunoSEQ multiplex PCR; TCRdb's copy has only in-frame clones and lacks some. The data hold tens of thousands of clones, with approximately 88% observed a single time. The sample in question was blood, obtained from a patient treated with checkpoint blockade. These receptors all stem from a human donor with melanoma. Both conserved end residues are part of each CDR3. The D gene is left open where the match is weak. Clone size is given for some rows only: seen once, a few or many times, or a class if the clone is expanded.

clone_size d_call cdr3_length j_call v_call cdr3_nt cdr3_aa
. . 16 TRBJ2-7 TRBV27 TGTGCCAGCAGTCCCCCGGGGAGGGACAGCCCCTACGAGCAGTACTTC CASSPPGRDSPYEQYF
. . 14 TRBJ2-7 TRBV5-1 TGCGCCAGCAGCTTGGAAGGCAGCTCCTACGAGCAGTACTTC CASSLEGSSYEQYF
. TRBD1 15 TRBJ2-7 TRBV28 TGTGCCAGCAGTTTATTGGCGGACAGGGTGTACGAGCAGTACTTC CASSLLADRVYEQYF
. . 13 TRBJ1-1 TRBV7-9 TGTGCCAGCAGCTTTGACGGGAACACTGAAGCTTTCTTT CASSFDGNTEAFF
few . 14 TRBJ1-2 TRBV5-4 TGTGCCAGCAGCCCAACCGGGACTAACTATGGCTACACCTTC CASSPTGTNYGYTF
few TRBD1 12 TRBJ2-7 TRBV2 TGTGCCAGCACCGGGACAGGGTTCGAGCAGTACTTC CASTGTGFEQYF
once TRBD1 15 TRBJ1-5 TRBV7-2 TGTGCCAGCAGCTTAAGGGCAGGGGGGAATCAGCCCCAGCATTTT CASSLRAGGNQPQHF
. . 12 TRBJ2-7 TRBV5-1 TGCGCCAGCAGCTCGAACCACTACGAGCAGTACTTC CASSSNHYEQYF
. TRBD2 14 TRBJ2-1 TRBV27 TGTGCCAGCAGTTATACTAGCGGGCACAATGAGCAGTTCTTC CASSYTSGHNEQFF
. . 14 TRBJ1-2 TRBV7-9 TGTGCCAGCAGCTCCGGGGGAGCTAACTATGGCTACACCTTC CASSSGGANYGYTF
. TRBD2 15 TRBJ2-5 TRBV5-1 TGCGCCAGCAGCACCGGGACTAGCGGGTTGGAGACCCAGTACTTC CASSTGTSGLETQYF
. . 15 TRBJ2-5 TRBV29-1 TGCAGCGTTGAAGGGACCGATACATTCCAAGAGACCCAGTACTTC CSVEGTDTFQETQYF
. . 14 TRBJ1-4 TRBV4-2 TGTGCCAGCAGCCAAGCCCAATTTAGGGAAAAACTGTTTTTT CASSQAQFREKLFF
. . 17 TRBJ2-1 TRBV7-8 TGTGCCAGCAGCCCCAAGGGGCGGGCCGCCTCCTACAATGAGCAGTTCTTC CASSPKGRAASYNEQFF
. . 13 TRBJ2-4 TRBV7-2 TGTGCCAGCAGCGACCTGTTCGAAAACATTCAGTACTTC CASSDLFENIQYF
. . 16 TRBJ2-2 TRBV27 TGTGCCAGCAGTTCTCTCCGTGGGGTTTCTCCCGGGGAGCTGTTTTTT CASSSLRGVSPGELFF
. TRBD2 15 TRBJ2-1 TRBV27 TGTGCCAGCAGCTTTAGCGGGGCCACCTACAATGAGCAGTTCTTC CASSFSGATYNEQFF
. . 13 TRBJ2-7 TRBV21-1 TGTGCCAGCAGCCCCCGGGTCCGGGGCGAGCAGTACTTC CASSPRVRGEQYF
. TRBD2 16 TRBJ2-7 TRBV5-1 TGCGCCAGCGGTGGGACTAGCGGATTGAGCTCCTACGAGCAGTACTTC CASGGTSGLSSYEQYF
. TRBD1 15 TRBJ2-7 TRBV5-4 TGTGCCAGCAGCGAGCCGGGACAGAGCCCCTACGAGCAGTACTTC CASSEPGQSPYEQYF
. TRBD2 17 TRBJ2-2 TRBV5-1 TGCGCCAGCAGCGCCCCATCGGGAGGGAAAAGCACCGGGGAGCTGTTTTTT CASSAPSGGKSTGELFF
. . 14 TRBJ2-3 TRBV28 TGTGCCAGCAGTTCAGGGGCTCGCACAGATACGCAGTATTTT CASSSGARTDTQYF
. TRBD1 18 TRBJ2-6 TRBV19 TGTGCCAGTAGAGGGAGGGGACAGGGTCCCTCTGGGGCCAACGTCCTGACTTTC CASRGRGQGPSGANVLTF
. TRBD1 16 TRBJ2-1 TRBV7-3 TGTGCCAGCAGCTTATTCGCGGGACAGGCCAAGAGTGAGCAGTTCTTC CASSLFAGQAKSEQFF
. . 13 TRBJ2-2 TRBV10-3 TGTGCCATCAGGACTGCTACCACCGGGGAGCTGTTTTTT CAIRTATTGELFF
. . 15 TRBJ2-6 TRBV7-2 TGTGCCAGCAGCTTAGCCGGGGCTGGGGCCAACGTCCTGACTTTC CASSLAGAGANVLTF
. TRBD2 18 TRBJ2-7 TRBV11-2 TGTGCCAGCAGCTTGAGTTGGACTAGCGGGAGGCAGACCTACGAGCAGTACTTC CASSLSWTSGRQTYEQYF
. . 17 TRBJ2-3 TRBV18 TGTGCCAGCTCACCTTTCGCGGGGGCCAGGGACACAGATACGCAGTATTTT CASSPFAGARDTDTQYF
. TRBD2 13 TRBJ2-1 TRBV2 TGTGCCAGTGGGACTAGCGGCCGCAATGAGCAGTTCTTC CASGTSGRNEQFF
. TRBD1 14 TRBJ1-2 TRBV2 TGTGCCAGCAGTGAATATCAACAGGGGGGCGGCTACACCTTC CASSEYQQGGGYTF
. . 15 TRBJ2-7 TRBV7-2 TGTGCCAGCAGCTTAAGTGGGGGGCTCTCCTACGAGCAGTACTTC CASSLSGGLSYEQYF
. . 16 TRBJ2-5 TRBV28 TGTGCCAGCAGTGCCCTTGGGAGGGGGCGTGCGGAGACCCAGTACTTC CASSALGRGRAETQYF
. . 12 TRBJ1-1 TRBV6-5 TGTGCCAGCAGTTTAAGGAACACTGAAGCTTTCTTT CASSLRNTEAFF
. . 14 TRBJ2-7 TRBV6-5 TGTGCCAGCCCCACGGGGCAGGGGCAGTACGAGCAGTACTTC CASPTGQGQYEQYF
medium-sized TRBD1 14 TRBJ2-3 TRBV10-3 TGTGCCATCGCGACAGGGGGCGGGGCAGATACGCAGTATTTT CAIATGGGADTQYF
. . 9 TRBJ2-7 TRBV2 TGTGCCAGCAGTCCCAGGGAGAACTTC CASSPRENF
. TRBD1 15 TRBJ2-7 TRBV5-1 TGCGCCAGCAGCTCACGGACAGGCCTTGCCTACGAGCAGTACTTC CASSSRTGLAYEQYF
. . 15 TRBJ2-2 TRBV2 TGTGCCACCCGTGGAGGGGGGATTGACACCGGGGAGCTGTTTTTT CATRGGGIDTGELFF
. . 14 TRBJ2-5 TRBV7-2 TGTGCCAGCTCGTCCCGCAGCGGATCGGGGACCCAGTACTTC CASSSRSGSGTQYF
few . 15 TRBJ2-3 TRBV4-1 TGCGCCAGCAGCCGATCCAGCAGCGGACGAGATACGCAGTATTTT CASSRSSSGRDTQYF
. TRBD1 13 TRBJ1-2 TRBV6-5 TGTGCCAGCAGTTACCGACAGGGGGCTGGCTACACCTTC CASSYRQGAGYTF
. TRBD1 14 TRBJ2-3 TRBV2 TGTGCCAGCAAGCGGCAGGGGGCAGGGGATACGCAGTATTTT CASKRQGAGDTQYF
. . 11 TRBJ1-4 TRBV29-1 TGCAGCGGGGGGGGACGGGAAAAACTGTTTTTT CSGGGREKLFF
once . 15 TRBJ2-2 TRBV29-1 TGCAGCGTTGCGGGTCCGGGGGCGGGCACCGGGGAGCTGTTTTTT CSVAGPGAGTGELFF
. TRBD1 15 TRBJ2-7 TRBV4-2 TGTGCCAGCAGCCAAGCTGGACAGGGGGGCGGCGAGCAGTACTTC CASSQAGQGGGEQYF
. . 13 TRBJ2-2 TRBV15 TGTGCCACCAGCAGAGCATTCACCGGGGAGCTGTTTTTT CATSRAFTGELFF
. . 17 TRBJ2-1 TRBV4-2 TGTGCCAGCAGCCAACGAGGATACGGGGGCACGGACAATGAGCAGTTCTTC CASSQRGYGGTDNEQFF
. TRBD1 13 TRBJ1-2 TRBV7-9 TGTGCCAGCAGCTACGGGACAGGGGACGGCTACACCTTC CASSYGTGDGYTF
. . 11 TRBJ2-7 TRBV6-6 TGTGCCAGCAGTTCCAGGTACGAGCAGTACTTC CASSSRYEQYF
. TRBD1 16 TRBJ1-1 TRBV7-2 TGTGCCAGCAGCACACCGGGACAGGCAGGGAGCACTGAAGCTTTCTTT CASSTPGQAGSTEAFF
. TRBD2 17 TRBJ2-1 TRBV28 TGTGCCAGCAGGTCGGGACTAGCGGGCCGCTCCTACAATGAGCAGTTCTTC CASRSGLAGRSYNEQFF
. . 12 TRBJ2-7 TRBV11-2 TGTGCCAGCAGTGGAAGTTTCTACGAGCAGTACTTC CASSGSFYEQYF
. TRBD1 14 TRBJ1-5 TRBV5-1 TGCGCCAGCAGGAGGACACAGGGGTCGGAGCCCCAGCATTTT CASRRTQGSEPQHF
. . 16 TRBJ2-2 TRBV5-4 TGTGCCAGCAGCTTAAAATGGGAGCGGTCCCCCGGGGAGCTGTTTTTT CASSLKWERSPGELFF
. TRBD2 18 TRBJ2-3 TRBV5-1 TGCGCCAGCAGCCTGGGACAGCTAGCGGGAGGAACCACAGATACGCAGTATTTT CASSLGQLAGGTTDTQYF
. . 17 TRBJ2-6 TRBV14 TGTGCCAGCAGCCCCTGGGGGAAGACCTCTGGGGCCAACGTCCTGACTTTC CASSPWGKTSGANVLTF
. . 14 TRBJ1-3 TRBV6-5 TGTGCCAGCAGTTCGTCTTTGCAGGGTTACACCATATATTTT CASSSSLQGYTIYF